This TCR beta chain was identified in a study of neurological immune-mediated disorders. Germline values: CDR1 SGDLS, CDR2 YYNGEE. This CDR3 is built from 14 residues. Details on this clonotype: Its antigen remains unidentified. An end of the junction does not agree with germline; a read error may underlie this.

The group of healthy controls was made up of people who were blood bank volunteers in Maryland, USA. cDNA synthesis was performed by 5'RACE with 10-nucleotide random UMIs. TCRdb itself ran the 5' RACE reads through MiXCR, one entry per CDR3 protein. The profile shows about 84,000 distinct CDR3 sequences, around a tenth of them singletons. Study-wide findings and caveats: Sharing of CDR3 amino acid sequences among expanded clones across subjects was absent, suggesting private repertoires in all groups.

The chain has TRBV9 and TRBJ2-7; possible D gene TRBD2, 5 bases. Sequences were obtained from PBMCs. The TCR originated in a man aged 35 to 55 in good health. The CDR3 reads CASSVGSRDYEQYF. CDR3 bases: TGTGCCAGTAGCGTAGGGAGTAGGGACTACGAGCAGTACTTC.